Listed here are 32 T cell receptor beta chains from one sample, sequenced in a study of shared clonotypes between healthy human individuals. Sequenced by immunoSEQ multiplex PCR; TCRdb stores in-frame clones only, minus some. Of some 2,000,000 clones listed, approximately 95% are singletons. The source material was naive CD4+ T cells sorted from blood. Subset meaning: CD45RA+ positively selected. Every receptor here comes from a man aged 18 to 35 in good health.

Concerning this clone itself: This sample includes further DNA sequences coding for the same CDR3. The rearrangement joins TRBV6-6 to TRBJ1-5, with D uncertain. V shed 2 bases and J shed 1 base, with 3 bases lying between them. CDR1 MNHNY and CDR2 SVGAGI come from the germline V gene (reference sequence). This CDR3 is 13 amino acids long. In DNA, the CDR3 is TGTGCCAGCAGTTACCTGAGCAATCAGCCCCAGCATTTT. Encoded protein: CASSYLSNQPQHF.

Remarks on this clone: Distinct nucleotide sequences in the sample also encode this CDR3. This chain joins TRBV18 and TRBJ1-3; 7 nucleotides agree with TRBD1. Germline trimming cut 6 bases from V and 0 bases from J; bases unmatched to any gene: 5. This CDR3 contains 15 residues. Germline V lookup: CDR1 KGHSH, CDR2 LQKENI. CDR3 loop: CASSPGTDSGNTIYF. The DNA of the CDR3 is TGTGCCAGCTCTCCCGGGACAGACTCTGGAAACACCATATATTTT.

The chain is built from TRBV21-1 and TRBJ2-7; the table's D call TRBD1 went unverified against the DNA. TRBV21-1 is a pseudogene segment. This CDR3 is 12 amino acids long. CDR3 in amino acids: CATKGTGMEQYF. CDR3 bases: TGTGCCACCAAGGGGACAGGGATGGAGCAGTACTTC.

The chain carries TRBV16 and TRBJ1-2; TRBD1 matches at 8 bases. This CDR3 is 15 amino acids long. Looked up from germline, CDR1 is KGHSY and CDR2 is FQNENV. V was clipped by 4 bases and J by 5 bases; unmatched bases: 9. The CDR3 sequence: CASSPPDRVIYGYTF. The CDR3 region has the DNA TGTGCCAGCAGCCCCCCGGACAGGGTGATTTATGGCTACACCTTC.

The rearrangement joins TRBV30 to TRBJ1-4, with unresolved D. There are 11 residues in the CDR3. Between the trimmed V and J ends, which lost 4 bases and 8 bases, there was a span of 8 bases. The V gene's germline CDR1 is GTSNPN and CDR2 SVGIG (reference sequence). CDR3 in amino acids: CAWNSREKLFF. In nucleotides, the CDR3 is TGTGCCTGGAATAGTCGGGAAAAACTGTTTTTT.

This clone was seen just once. This chain connects TRBV28 to TRBJ1-4; D unclear. Per germline, CDR1 MDHEN and CDR2 SYDVKM. Trimming took 2 bases from V and 11 from J, leaving 6 bases between them. The CDR3 length is 11 residues. Here the CDR3 reads CASSLRTKLFF. The CDR3 coding sequence is TGTGCCAGCAGTTTACGCACGAAACTGTTTTTT.

This clone was seen once. The chain combines TRBV5-1 with TRBJ2-1, with 14 bases fitting TRBD2. CDR1 and CDR2 from the germline V gene are SGHRS and YFSETQ. After removal of 4 bases from V and 2 bases from J, the junction contained 5 bases not matched to a gene. The CDR3 has 17 residues. CDR3 in amino acids: CASSRRGLAGAYNEQFF. The CDR3 DNA reads TGCGCCAGCAGCCGGCGGGGACTAGCGGGAGCCTACAATGAGCAGTTCTTC.

This chain links TRBV5-6 with TRBJ2-2; a possible D gene is TRBD1 (6 bases). This CDR3 contains 15 residues. Germline CDR1 SGHDT, CDR2 YYEEEE. Trimming left V 4 bases short and J 5 bases short, with 15 bases between. Here the CDR3 reads CASSREGVTTGELFF. CDR3 DNA sequence: TGTGCCAGCAGCCGAGAGGGGGTAACGACCGGGGAGCTGTTTTTT.

Notes on this clone: Other DNA sequences from this sample encode an identical CDR3 as well. The chain links TRBV5-1 to TRBJ2-2; 8 bases line up with TRBD1. This CDR3 region has 14 residues. CDR1 and CDR2 (germline): SGHRS, YFSETQ. DNA of the CDR3: TGCGCTAGCCAAACAGGGGGTAACACCGGGGAGCTGTTTTTT. This codes for CASQTGGNTGELFF. The full variable domain, with the rest looked up from reference TRBV5-1 and TRBJ2-2, is KAGVTQTPRYLIKTRGQQVTLSCSPISGHRSVSWYQQTPGQGLQFLFEYFSETQRNKGNFPGRFSGRQFSNSRSEMNVSTLELGDSALYLCASQTGGNTGELFFGEGSRLTVL.

This chain links TRBV10-1 with TRBJ2-7, with 13 nucleotides matching TRBD2. V lost 4 bases to trimming and J lost 3 bases; unmatched junction nucleotides: 0. CDR3 length: 14 amino acids. Germline values: CDR1 WNHNN, CDR2 SYGVQD (reference sequence). CDR3 DNA sequence: TGCGCCAGCAGTGGGACTAGCGGGAGCTACGAGCAGTACTTC. It yields the protein CASSGTSGSYEQYF.

This rearrangement joins TRBV7-2 to TRBJ2-3; D is possibly TRBD1 (5 bases). Germline-derived CDR1 and CDR2 are SGHTA and FQGNSA. The CDR3 has 15 amino acids. Trimming took off 2 bases at V and 6 bases at J, with 15 bases between the two ends. The CDR3 bases are TGTGCCAGCAGCTTAAGGGGTGTAGGTCCCGATACGCAGTATTTT. Protein product: CASSLRGVGPDTQYF.

A single count supports this clone. This chain uses TRBV11-2 with TRBJ2-7; D unclear. Germline CDR1 is SGHAT and CDR2 is FQNNGV. The CDR3 runs to 13 residues. Trimming stripped 2 bases from V and 3 bases from J, with 8 bases between. The CDR3 sequence is CASSLIVSYEQYF. The DNA for the CDR3 is TGTGCCAGCAGCTTAATAGTGAGCTACGAGCAGTACTTC.

This clone came up once. V and J are TRBV6-5 and TRBJ1-4; D is unclear. Between the trimmed V and J ends, which lost 2 bases and 7 bases, there was a span of 11 bases. Germline CDR1 is MNHEY and CDR2 is SVGAGI. The CDR3 extends over 14 amino acids. As DNA, the CDR3 is TGTGCCAGCAGTTACACGGGTTTTGGTGAAAAACTGTTTTTT. Amino acids: CASSYTGFGEKLFF.

The V call is TRBV4-3, the J call TRBJ2-7, with D hard to call. Germline assignment: CDR1 LGHNA and CDR2 YSLEER. V gave up 0 bases and J gave up 5 bases, with 8 bases separating them. This CDR3 is 13 amino acids long. The CDR3 reads CASSQEINHEQYF. Here the CDR3 DNA reads TGCGCCAGCAGCCAAGAAATCAACCACGAGCAGTACTTC.

The chain links TRBV7-9 to TRBJ2-7; 8 nucleotides agree with TRBD1. V shed 5 bases and J 5 bases; nucleotides not matched to a gene: 8. The CDR3 spans 14 residues. Germline V CDR1 and CDR2: SEHNR, FQNEAQ (reference sequence). CDR3 in DNA: TGTGCCAGCAGCGAAGGACAGGGATACGACGAGCAGTACTTC. The encoded protein is CASSEGQGYDEQYF. Supplemented by reference TRBV7-9 and TRBJ2-7, the full variable domain reads DTGVSQNPRHKITKRGQNVTFRCDPISEHNRLYWYRQTLGQGPEFLTYFQNEAQLEKSRLLSDRFSAERPKGSFSTLEIQRTEQGDSAMYLCASSEGQGYDEQYFGPGTRLTVT.

The chain's CDR3 is CASSYAGADTQYF. The CDR3 DNA reads as TGTGCCAGCAGTTACGCGGGAGCCGATACGCAGTATTTT. The V call is TRBV14, the J call TRBJ2-3, with 7 bases fitting TRBD2. This CDR3 comprises 13 residues. V trimming: 6 bases; J trimming: 6 bases; junction bases outside the gene matches: 6. Germline V gives CDR1 SGHDN, CDR2 FVKESK. Supplemented by reference TRBV14 and TRBJ2-3, the full variable domain reads EAGVTQFPSHSVIEKGQTVTLRCDPISGHDNLYWYRRVMGKEIKFLLHFVKESKQDESGMPNNRFLAERTGGTYSTLKVQPAELEDSGVYFCASSYAGADTQYFGPGTRLTVL.

V usage is TRBV7-8 and J usage is TRBJ2-5; D not certain. Trimming removed 3 bases at V and 5 bases at J, with 10 bases between. Germline assignment: CDR1 SGHVS and CDR2 FQNEAQ. The CDR3 has 13 residues. Here the CDR3 DNA reads TGTGCCAGCAGCTTTGGTAACAAGGAGACCCAGTACTTC. Translated: CASSFGNKETQYF.

The chain uses TRBV6-5 and TRBJ1-3; 7 bases agree with TRBD1. The CDR3 loop spans 10 amino acids. Trimming cost V 7 bases and J 14 bases; bases outside gene matches: 5. CDR1 is MNHEY and CDR2 is SVGAGI in the germline V gene. The DNA of the CDR3 is TGTGCCAGCAAAGGACAGGTGGTATATTTT. Its protein is CASKGQVVYF.

The chain is built from TRBV6-5 and TRBJ1-1; a weak D match, TRBD1 (5 bases). In germline, CDR1 is MNHEY, CDR2 SVGAGI. There are 14 residues in the CDR3. V lost 3 bases, J lost 11 bases, and 19 bases lay in between. CDR3 sequence: CASSYEGSRSDAFF. The CDR3 DNA sequence: TGTGCCAGCAGTTATGAGGGGTCCAGAAGTGATGCTTTCTTT.

The chain uses TRBV10-3 and TRBJ1-2, with 8 nucleotides matching TRBD1. Unmatched junction bases numbered 11, after V lost 11 bases and J lost 6 bases. The length of the CDR3 is 13 residues. Germline V lookup: CDR1 ENHRY, CDR2 SYGVKD. Written as DNA, the CDR3 is TGTGCCTCATATCCGGGACAGGTACATGGCTACACCTTC. This sequence encodes CASYPGQVHGYTF.

The chain recombines TRBV11-1 with TRBJ2-5, with 9 bases that match TRBD1. The CDR3 runs to 14 residues. Germline assignment: CDR1 SGHAT and CDR2 FQDESV (reference sequence). Trimming removed 4 bases from V and 5 bases from J; junction bases left unmatched: 5. This CDR3 reads CASSSDRGTETQYF. In DNA, the CDR3 is TGTGCCAGCAGCTCCGACAGGGGGACCGAGACCCAGTACTTC.

The count of this clone is one. This sequence joins TRBV11-1 and TRBJ2-7, with a possible D match to TRBD2 (5 bases). CDR3 length: 19 amino acids. V was cut by 5 bases and J by 0 bases, with 26 bases left in between. Germline CDR1 SGHAT, CDR2 FQDESV (reference sequence). The CDR3 spells CASSIPRREGWGDSYEQYF. DNA of the CDR3: TGTGCCAGCAGCATTCCCAGGAGAGAAGGGTGGGGAGACTCCTACGAGCAGTACTTC.

The chain couples TRBV9 to TRBJ2-3; TRBD2 matches at 10 bases. With V trimmed by 2 bases and J by 0 bases, 3 bases remained unmatched. The V gene's germline CDR1 is SGDLS and CDR2 YYNGEE. CDR3 size: 16 residues. The CDR3 region is CASSVSTSGSTDTQYF. The CDR3 DNA reads TGTGCCAGCAGCGTTTCGACTAGCGGGAGCACAGATACGCAGTATTTT.

The rearrangement joins TRBV28 to TRBJ2-5; no firm D call. Germline V gene lookup returns CDR1 MDHEN and CDR2 SYDVKM. This CDR3 contains 14 residues. V lost 6 bases and J 1 base, leaving 12 bases between the germline ends. CDR3 sequence: CASSSGGTQETQYF. CDR3 DNA: TGTGCCAGCAGCTCCGGCGGAACCCAAGAGACCCAGTACTTC.

This chain uses TRBV14 with TRBJ1-3, with D unresolved. This CDR3 region has 14 residues. Germline lookup yields CDR1 SGHDN and CDR2 FVKESK. V was pared by 1 base and J by 0 bases, with 4 bases between. The CDR3 DNA sequence: TGTGCCAGCAGCCAAGGGGTCTCTGGAAACACCATATATTTT. It yields the protein CASSQGVSGNTIYF. Variable domain in full (rest from reference TRBV14 and TRBJ1-3): EAGVTQFPSHSVIEKGQTVTLRCDPISGHDNLYWYRRVMGKEIKFLLHFVKESKQDESGMPNNRFLAERTGGTYSTLKVQPAELEDSGVYFCASSQGVSGNTIYFGEGSWLTVV.

This clone turned up a few times. The chain links TRBV7-2 to TRBJ1-6, with D tentatively TRBD1 (5 bases). Trimming pared 5 bases from V and 8 bases from J, leaving 10 bases between. CDR1 is SGHTA and CDR2 is FQGNSA in the germline V gene. The CDR3 loop spans 13 amino acids. The CDR3 loop is CASSPLGDSPLHF. CDR3 DNA: TGTGCCAGCAGCCCTCTAGGGGATTCACCCCTCCACTTT.

The chain carries TRBV5-4 and TRBJ2-7; D possibly corresponds to TRBD1 (6 bases). CDR1 and CDR2 from the germline V gene are SGHNT and YYREEE (reference sequence). V was pared by 3 bases and J by 5 bases, with 18 bases between. This CDR3 spans 15 amino acids. CDR3 protein: CASSSTGREVHEQYF. The CDR3 DNA follows: TGTGCCAGCAGCTCAACAGGGAGAGAGGTCCACGAGCAGTACTTC. Combining the CDR3 with reference TRBV5-4 and TRBJ2-7 gives the whole variable domain ETGVTQSPTHLIKTRGQQVTLRCSSQSGHNTVSWYQQALGQGPQFIFQYYREEENGRGNFPPRFSGLQFPNYSSELNVNALELDDSALYLCASSSTGREVHEQYFGPGTRLTVT.

The rearrangement uses TRBV9 and TRBJ1-4; weak D call: TRBD1 (5 bases). Trimming left V 0 bases short and J 5 bases short, with 14 bases between. This CDR3 region has 16 residues. In germline, CDR1 is SGDLS, CDR2 YYNGEE. CDR3 amino acids: CASSVGGTRGNEKLFF. Written as DNA, the CDR3 is TGTGCCAGCAGCGTAGGGGGGACCCGGGGAAATGAAAAACTGTTTTTT.

The V call is TRBV5-8, the J call TRBJ1-4; D unclear. The germline gives CDR1 SGHTS, CDR2 YDEGEE. V was clipped by 4 bases and J by 7 bases, with 20 bases between them. This CDR3 spans 16 amino acids. As DNA, the CDR3 is TGTGCCAGCAGCCCGGGCAGTAAGTCGGGGAGTGAAAAACTGTTTTTT. This codes for CASSPGSKSGSEKLFF.

J is TRBJ2-7 and V is TRBV5-1; 7 nucleotides agree with TRBD1. V trimming: 4 bases; J trimming: 0 bases; junction bases outside the gene matches: 10. Germline V gives CDR1 SGHRS, CDR2 YFSETQ. The CDR3 loop spans 16 amino acids. As DNA, the CDR3 is TGCGCCAGCAGCCCCGGACAGGCCCTACTCTCCTACGAGCAGTACTTC. This gives the protein CASSPGQALLSYEQYF. Complete variable domain (other parts from reference TRBV5-1 and TRBJ2-7): KAGVTQTPRYLIKTRGQQVTLSCSPISGHRSVSWYQQTPGQGLQFLFEYFSETQRNKGNFPGRFSGRQFSNSRSEMNVSTLELGDSALYLCASSPGQALLSYEQYFGPGTRLTVT.

The rearrangement uses TRBV9 and TRBJ1-1; TRBD1 might be the D (6 bases). V was pared by 3 bases and J by 4 bases, with 13 bases between. This CDR3 region has 14 residues. Germline assignment: CDR1 SGDLS and CDR2 YYNGEE. The CDR3 DNA reads TGTGCCAGCAGCGCGGGACACCAGGCCACTGAAGCTTTCTTT. Amino acids: CASSAGHQATEAFF.

The chain couples TRBV9 to TRBJ2-3; 13 positions agree with TRBD2. Germline assignment: CDR1 SGDLS and CDR2 YYNGEE. This CDR3 is built from 19 residues. The trim removed 4 bases at V and 0 bases at J, leaving 11 bases unmatched. The CDR3 sequence: CASSWTSGGGGASTDTQYF. For the CDR3, the DNA is TGTGCCAGCAGCTGGACTAGCGGGGGAGGCGGTGCTAGCACAGATACGCAGTATTTT.